A selection of T cell receptor beta chains follows, all from one sample in a study of shared clonotypes between healthy human individuals. TCRdb's copy holds only in-frame clones and misses some; the assay was immunoSEQ multiplex PCR. In the table there are about 2.1 million clones, around 95% of which are singletons. Sequencing input: naive CD8+ T cells from PBMCs. The receptors shown here come from a man aged 18 to 30 in good health. Some clones in this sample may be carry-over from other donors' samples. Both conserved end residues are part of each CDR3. D genes are given only for firm matches. Rows give clone size only sometimes, using once, few, many, or a class for an expanded clone.

abundance: NA; d_gene: TRBD2; v_gene: TRBV5-1; j_gene: TRBJ2-3; CDR3aa: CASSYDTSGRVTDTQYF; CDR3nt: TGCGCCAGCAGCTACGACACTAGCGGGAGGGTGACAGATACGCAGTATTTT
abundance: NA; d_gene: TRBD2; v_gene: TRBV15; j_gene: TRBJ2-3; CDR3aa: CATSTEAGTSGRTNTDTQYF; CDR3nt: TGTGCCACCAGCACCGAAGCCGGGACTAGCGGGAGGACCAACACAGATACGCAGTATTTT
abundance: NA; d_gene: TRBD1; v_gene: TRBV6-6; j_gene: TRBJ2-1; CDR3aa: CASRGQGVDEQFF; CDR3nt: TGTGCCAGCAGGGGACAGGGGGTCGATGAGCAGTTCTTC
abundance: NA; d_gene: TRBD1; v_gene: TRBV27; j_gene: TRBJ2-1; CDR3aa: CASTPLTGPDNEQFF; CDR3nt: TGTGCCAGCACCCCATTGACAGGGCCCGATAATGAGCAGTTCTTC
abundance: NA; d_gene: NA; v_gene: TRBV16; j_gene: TRBJ2-1; CDR3aa: CASSQMSPEGEQFF; CDR3nt: TGTGCCAGCAGCCAAATGTCCCCGGAGGGTGAGCAGTTCTTC
abundance: NA; d_gene: TRBD1; v_gene: TRBV10-2; j_gene: TRBJ2-3; CDR3aa: CAISSGTGWDTQYF; CDR3nt: TGCGCCATCTCTTCCGGGACAGGGTGGGATACGCAGTATTTT
abundance: NA; d_gene: NA; v_gene: TRBV28; j_gene: TRBJ1-5; CDR3aa: CASSWGGPSNQPQHF; CDR3nt: TGTGCCAGCAGCTGGGGGGGGCCTAGCAATCAGCCCCAGCATTTT
abundance: NA; d_gene: NA; v_gene: TRBV19; j_gene: TRBJ2-7; CDR3aa: CASSILPGLGSEQYF; CDR3nt: TGTGCCAGTAGTATCCTTCCAGGTCTGGGGTCCGAGCAGTACTTC
abundance: NA; d_gene: TRBD2; v_gene: TRBV4-1; j_gene: TRBJ2-7; CDR3aa: CASSQKLGLAGITYEQYF; CDR3nt: TGCGCCAGCAGCCAGAAGCTAGGACTAGCGGGGATTACCTACGAGCAGTACTTC
abundance: NA; d_gene: TRBD2; v_gene: TRBV7-3; j_gene: TRBJ2-1; CDR3aa: CASSLRGTSAHNEQFF; CDR3nt: TGTGCCAGCAGCTTAAGAGGGACTAGCGCTCACAATGAGCAGTTCTTC
abundance: NA; d_gene: NA; v_gene: TRBV19; j_gene: TRBJ1-5; CDR3aa: CASSMGDPQHF; CDR3nt: TGTGCCAGTAGTATGGGAGACCCCCAGCATTTT
abundance: NA; d_gene: NA; v_gene: TRBV29-1; j_gene: TRBJ1-1; CDR3aa: CSVLDMAIEAFF; CDR3nt: TGCAGCGTTCTGGATATGGCGATTGAAGCTTTCTTT
abundance: NA; d_gene: TRBD1; v_gene: TRBV29-1; j_gene: TRBJ1-1; CDR3aa: CSVDRGPGTEAFF; CDR3nt: TGCAGCGTGGACAGGGGGCCTGGCACTGAAGCTTTCTTT
abundance: NA; d_gene: TRBD1; v_gene: TRBV13; j_gene: TRBJ1-1; CDR3aa: CASSPTGVATEAFF; CDR3nt: TGTGCCAGCAGCCCGACAGGGGTCGCCACTGAAGCTTTCTTT
abundance: NA; d_gene: TRBD2; v_gene: TRBV9; j_gene: TRBJ2-7; CDR3aa: CASSVGGSTSAYEQYF; CDR3nt: TGTGCCAGCAGCGTAGGAGGGTCGACTAGCGCCTACGAGCAGTACTTC
abundance: NA; d_gene: NA; v_gene: TRBV14; j_gene: TRBJ2-1; CDR3aa: CASSRSPWDSYNEQFF; CDR3nt: TGTGCCAGCAGCCGATCCCCATGGGACTCCTACAATGAGCAGTTCTTC
abundance: NA; d_gene: TRBD1; v_gene: TRBV7-2; j_gene: TRBJ2-1; CDR3aa: CASSFTGGSNEQFF; CDR3nt: TGTGCCAGCAGCTTCACAGGGGGCTCGAATGAGCAGTTCTTC
abundance: once; d_gene: NA; v_gene: TRBV5-6; j_gene: TRBJ2-7; CDR3aa: CASSLKTRGGEQYF; CDR3nt: TGTGCCAGCAGCTTGAAGACCAGGGGGGGCGAGCAGTACTTC
abundance: NA; d_gene: NA; v_gene: TRBV19; j_gene: TRBJ2-1; CDR3aa: CASSIAIYNEQFF; CDR3nt: TGTGCCAGTAGTATAGCAATCTACAATGAGCAGTTCTTC
abundance: NA; d_gene: NA; v_gene: TRBV11-3; j_gene: TRBJ1-2; CDR3aa: CASSTDRDPLGAYGYTF; CDR3nt: TGTGCCAGCAGCACCGACAGAGATCCGTTGGGGGCCTATGGCTACACCTTC
abundance: NA; d_gene: NA; v_gene: TRBV13; j_gene: TRBJ2-1; CDR3aa: CASSPTGAGSNEQFF; CDR3nt: TGTGCCAGCAGCCCCACCGGGGCGGGCTCCAATGAGCAGTTCTTC
abundance: NA; d_gene: NA; v_gene: TRBV7-2; j_gene: TRBJ2-3; CDR3aa: CASSPNYVISTDTQYF; CDR3nt: TGTGCCAGCAGCCCAAACTACGTTATTAGCACAGATACGCAGTATTTT
abundance: NA; d_gene: NA; v_gene: TRBV7-9; j_gene: TRBJ1-2; CDR3aa: CASSADSGPNYGYTF; CDR3nt: TGTGCCAGCAGCGCCGACAGCGGACCTAACTATGGCTACACCTTC
abundance: NA; d_gene: TRBD2; v_gene: TRBV25-1; j_gene: TRBJ2-5; CDR3aa: CASSEGGQETQYF; CDR3nt: TGTGCCAGCAGTGAGGGAGGGCAAGAGACCCAGTACTTC
abundance: NA; d_gene: TRBD1; v_gene: TRBV6-4; j_gene: TRBJ2-5; CDR3aa: CASSAPGTGKRETQYF; CDR3nt: TGTGCCAGCAGTGCCCCAGGGACAGGGAAGAGGGAGACCCAGTACTTC
abundance: once; d_gene: NA; v_gene: TRBV28; j_gene: TRBJ2-5; CDR3aa: CASSLRSLMGGETQYF; CDR3nt: TGTGCCAGCAGTTTGAGGTCGCTGATGGGCGGGGAGACCCAGTACTTC
abundance: few; d_gene: NA; v_gene: TRBV7-9; j_gene: TRBJ2-3; CDR3aa: CATRLGPDTQYF; CDR3nt: TGTGCCACCCGACTAGGCCCAGATACGCAGTATTTT
abundance: NA; d_gene: TRBD1; v_gene: TRBV9; j_gene: TRBJ2-1; CDR3aa: CASSQGVIDEQFF; CDR3nt: TGTGCCAGCAGTCAGGGGGTGATAGATGAGCAGTTCTTC
abundance: NA; d_gene: TRBD2; v_gene: TRBV4-3; j_gene: TRBJ2-7; CDR3aa: CASSQVLAGYYEQYF; CDR3nt: TGCGCCAGCAGCCAAGTCCTAGCGGGATACTACGAGCAGTACTTC
abundance: NA; d_gene: TRBD2; v_gene: TRBV29-1; j_gene: TRBJ2-3; CDR3aa: CSARLAGGPSTDTQYF; CDR3nt: TGCAGCGCACGACTAGCGGGAGGGCCCAGCACAGATACGCAGTATTTT
abundance: once; d_gene: NA; v_gene: TRBV18; j_gene: TRBJ1-1; CDR3aa: CASSPRLVKEDTEAFF; CDR3nt: TGTGCCAGCTCACCTAGGTTGGTGAAGGAGGACACTGAAGCTTTCTTT
abundance: NA; d_gene: NA; v_gene: TRBV29-1; j_gene: TRBJ1-1; CDR3aa: CSVEVVGWNTEAFF; CDR3nt: TGCAGCGTTGAAGTTGTGGGTTGGAACACTGAAGCTTTCTTT
abundance: NA; d_gene: TRBD1; v_gene: TRBV9; j_gene: TRBJ1-1; CDR3aa: CASSGTGGNTEAFF; CDR3nt: TGTGCCAGCAGCGGGACAGGGGGCAACACTGAAGCTTTCTTT
abundance: once; d_gene: NA; v_gene: TRBV7-8; j_gene: TRBJ2-5; CDR3aa: CASTEPLRDQETQYF; CDR3nt: TGTGCCAGCACCGAACCCTTGAGGGATCAAGAGACCCAGTACTTC
abundance: once; d_gene: NA; v_gene: TRBV27; j_gene: TRBJ2-3; CDR3aa: CASSLLLGQGTDTQYF; CDR3nt: TGTGCCAGCAGTCTCCTACTAGGGCAGGGCACAGATACGCAGTATTTT
abundance: NA; d_gene: TRBD1; v_gene: TRBV25-1; j_gene: TRBJ2-7; CDR3aa: CASSGTEVPYEQYF; CDR3nt: TGTGCCAGCTCGGGGACAGAGGTTCCCTACGAGCAGTACTTC
abundance: NA; d_gene: TRBD2; v_gene: TRBV7-2; j_gene: TRBJ2-7; CDR3aa: CASSFYSGRGAYEQYF; CDR3nt: TGTGCCAGCAGCTTCTATAGCGGGAGGGGCGCCTACGAGCAGTACTTC
abundance: NA; d_gene: TRBD2; v_gene: TRBV27; j_gene: TRBJ2-1; CDR3aa: CASSLRSAGGPTRNEQFF; CDR3nt: TGTGCCAGCAGTCTACGGAGTGCGGGAGGGCCAACCAGAAATGAGCAGTTCTTC
abundance: NA; d_gene: TRBD1; v_gene: TRBV27; j_gene: TRBJ1-1; CDR3aa: CASSPLLQGAKNTEAFF; CDR3nt: TGTGCCAGCAGTCCCCTATTACAGGGGGCAAAGAACACTGAAGCTTTCTTT
abundance: NA; d_gene: TRBD1; v_gene: TRBV11-3; j_gene: TRBJ2-2; CDR3aa: CASSPRARTGNTGELFF; CDR3nt: TGTGCCAGCAGCCCCCGGGCCAGGACAGGGAACACCGGGGAGCTGTTTTTT
abundance: NA; d_gene: NA; v_gene: TRBV7-9; j_gene: TRBJ2-1; CDR3aa: CASSLRQGGRFSEQFF; CDR3nt: TGTGCCAGCAGCTTGCGACAGGGAGGACGTTTCAGCGAGCAGTTCTTC
abundance: NA; d_gene: NA; v_gene: TRBV9; j_gene: TRBJ1-4; CDR3aa: CASSVSGLGEKLFF; CDR3nt: TGTGCCAGCAGCGTATCTGGGTTAGGCGAAAAACTGTTTTTT
abundance: once; d_gene: TRBD1; v_gene: TRBV15; j_gene: TRBJ2-3; CDR3aa: CATSMTGEVTDTQYF; CDR3nt: TGTGCCACCAGCATGACAGGGGAGGTGACAGATACGCAGTATTTT
abundance: NA; d_gene: TRBD2; v_gene: TRBV15; j_gene: TRBJ2-7; CDR3aa: CATSDGGGVSYEQYF; CDR3nt: TGTGCCACCAGCGATGGCGGGGGGGTTTCCTACGAGCAGTACTTC
abundance: NA; d_gene: NA; v_gene: TRBV27; j_gene: TRBJ2-2; CDR3aa: CASRPIMAGELFF; CDR3nt: TGTGCCAGCAGGCCCATAATGGCCGGGGAGCTGTTTTTT